Included here is one T cell receptor beta chain sequence, with context. The target antigen is unknown. The sample originates from a study of siplizumab effects on memory and regulatory T cells. With V trimmed by 3 bases and J by 9 bases, 7 bases remained unmatched. The CDR3 contains 13 residues. Germline lookup yields CDR1 SGHDN and CDR2 FVKESK. Assays covered 100,000 or so TCR templates per sample. TCRdb's table, derived via immunoSEQ multiplex PCR, lists solely in-frame clones and lacks some. The repertoire holds 85,000 to 130,000 clones, with 90% to 95% as singletons. Study-wide results and limits: A minor share of alloreactive clones matched unstimulated subsets. Contribution to the alloresponse seemed major for naive T cells, which also seemed more diverse than memory cells.

This chain links TRBV14 with TRBJ2-7; TRBD2 aligns across 8 bases. The clonotype comes from a human donor in good health. The sequenced material came from Tregs sorted from blood. This CDR3 reads CASSHPAGVVQYF. For the CDR3, the DNA is TGTGCCAGCAGCCACCCAGCGGGAGTAGTGCAGTACTTC.